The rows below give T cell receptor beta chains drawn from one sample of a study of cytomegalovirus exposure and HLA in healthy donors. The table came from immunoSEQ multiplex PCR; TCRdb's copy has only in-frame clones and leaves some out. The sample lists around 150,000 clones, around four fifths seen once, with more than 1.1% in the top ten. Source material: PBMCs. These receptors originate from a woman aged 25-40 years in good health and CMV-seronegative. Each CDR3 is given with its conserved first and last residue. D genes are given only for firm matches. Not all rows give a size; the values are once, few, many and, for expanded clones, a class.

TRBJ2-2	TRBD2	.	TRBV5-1	CASSSRGTTNTGELFF	TGCGCCAGCAGCTCTCGGGGGACTACGAACACCGGGGAGCTGTTTTTT
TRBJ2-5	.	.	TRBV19	CASSIHWRETQYF	TGTGCCAGTAGTATCCACTGGAGAGAGACCCAGTACTTC
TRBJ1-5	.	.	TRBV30	CAWSVHGGQALVQPQHF	TGTGCCTGGAGTGTACATGGAGGCCAAGCTCTGGTTCAGCCCCAGCATTTT
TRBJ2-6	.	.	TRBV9	CASSANSGANVLTF	TGTGCCAGCAGCGCAAATTCTGGGGCCAACGTCCTGACTTTC
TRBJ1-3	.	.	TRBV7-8	CATRPGVSGNTIYF	TGTGCCACCCGACCCGGAGTTTCTGGAAACACCATATATTTT
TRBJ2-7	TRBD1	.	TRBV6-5	CASSPSGTGSNEQYF	TGTGCCAGCAGCCCTTCCGGGACAGGGTCGAACGAGCAGTACTTC
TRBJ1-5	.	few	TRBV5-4	CASSSEDQPQHF	TGTGCCAGCAGCTCCGAGGATCAGCCCCAGCATTTT
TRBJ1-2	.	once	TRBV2	CASSSKAENYGYTF	TGTGCCAGCAGTAGTAAAGCGGAGAACTATGGCTACACCTTC
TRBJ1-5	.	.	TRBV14	CASSQGRGQPQHF	TGTGCCAGCAGCCAAGGCCGAGGTCAGCCCCAGCATTTT
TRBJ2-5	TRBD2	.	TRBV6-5	CASRAFGGAWETQYF	TGTGCCAGCAGAGCCTTCGGGGGGGCGTGGGAGACCCAGTACTTC
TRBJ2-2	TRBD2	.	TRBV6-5	CASRGGYVSGELFF	TGTGCCAGCAGGGGAGGGTACGTGTCCGGGGAGCTGTTTTTT
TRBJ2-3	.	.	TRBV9	CASSVQGTDTQYF	TGTGCCAGCAGCGTTCAGGGGACAGATACGCAGTATTTT
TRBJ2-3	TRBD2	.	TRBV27	CASTKWASGGVSTDTQYF	TGTGCCAGTACCAAGTGGGCTAGCGGGGGGGTAAGCACAGATACGCAGTATTTT
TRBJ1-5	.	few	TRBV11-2	CASSFGRDQPQHF	TGTGCCAGCAGCTTCGGCAGGGATCAGCCCCAGCATTTT
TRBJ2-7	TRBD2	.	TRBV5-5	CASSSSGLALSYEQYF	TGTGCCAGCAGCTCCTCGGGACTAGCGCTTTCCTACGAGCAGTACTTC
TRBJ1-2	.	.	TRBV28	CASSRSGGHYGYTF	TGTGCCAGCAGTCGGTCCGGAGGGCACTATGGCTACACCTTC
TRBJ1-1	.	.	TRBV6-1	CASSERQAFF	TGTGCCAGCAGTGAAAGACAGGCTTTCTTT
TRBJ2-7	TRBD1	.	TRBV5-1	CASSVGTGGKEQYF	TGCGCCAGCAGCGTAGGGACAGGGGGCAAGGAGCAGTACTTC
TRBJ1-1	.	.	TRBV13	CASSHQSWGDTEAFF	TGTGCCAGCAGCCATCAGTCTTGGGGGGACACTGAAGCTTTCTTT
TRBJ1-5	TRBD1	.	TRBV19	CASSIQRDRASNQPQHF	TGTGCCAGTAGTATCCAGCGGGACAGGGCTAGCAATCAGCCCCAGCATTTT
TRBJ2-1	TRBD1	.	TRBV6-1	CASSAGTGSSYNEQFF	TGTGCCAGCAGTGCCGGGACAGGGAGCTCCTACAATGAGCAGTTCTTC
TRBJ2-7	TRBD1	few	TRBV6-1	CASRAGTGVWYEQYF	TGTGCCAGCAGAGCCGGGACAGGGGTTTGGTACGAGCAGTACTTC
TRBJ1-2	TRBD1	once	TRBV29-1	CSVAPEDRGLGYGYTF	TGCAGCGTTGCTCCTGAAGACAGGGGGCTCGGCTATGGCTACACCTTC
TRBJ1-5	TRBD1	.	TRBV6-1	CASSEGWGTGVGNQPQHF	TGTGCCAGCAGCGAAGGCTGGGGGACAGGGGTTGGCAATCAGCCCCAGCATTTT
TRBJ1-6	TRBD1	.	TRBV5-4	CASSLEGGRTPLHF	TGTGCCAGCAGCTTGGAAGGGGGCAGGACACCCCTCCACTTT
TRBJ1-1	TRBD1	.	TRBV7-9	CASSLQGSTEAFF	TGTGCCAGCAGCCTACAGGGGAGCACTGAAGCTTTCTTT
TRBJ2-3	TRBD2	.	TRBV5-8	CASTPLPGLAGGPSTDTQYF	TGTGCCAGCACCCCACTGCCGGGACTAGCGGGGGGCCCTAGCACAGATACGCAGTATTTT
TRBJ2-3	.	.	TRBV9	CASSVVAGSRTDTQYF	TGTGCCAGCAGCGTAGTGGCGGGGTCTAGGACAGATACGCAGTATTTT
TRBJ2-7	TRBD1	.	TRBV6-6	CASRPGQAYEQYF	TGTGCCAGCAGGCCGGGACAGGCGTACGAGCAGTACTTC
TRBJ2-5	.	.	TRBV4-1	CASSPGLRNQETQYF	TGCGCCAGCAGCCCTGGGCTCAGGAACCAAGAGACCCAGTACTTC
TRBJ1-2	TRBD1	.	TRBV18	CASSQGGDGYTF	TGTGCCAGCTCACAAGGGGGCGATGGCTACACCTTC
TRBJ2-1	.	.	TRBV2	CASSGQGRNEQFF	TGTGCCAGCAGTGGGCAGGGTCGAAATGAGCAGTTCTTC
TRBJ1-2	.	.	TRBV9	CASSGAPSFSYGYTF	TGTGCCAGCAGCGGGGCCCCATCGTTCAGCTACGGCTACACCTTC
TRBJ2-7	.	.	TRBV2	CASSPRLPSYEQYF	TGTGCCAGCAGTCCGAGACTACCCTCCTACGAGCAGTACTTC
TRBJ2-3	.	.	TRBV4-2	CASSQVPRLVLLTDTQYF	TGTGCCAGCAGCCAAGTACCTCGATTAGTACTCCTCACAGATACGCAGTATTTT
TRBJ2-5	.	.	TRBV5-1	CASSLYREETQYF	TGCGCCAGCAGCTTGTACAGGGAAGAGACCCAGTACTTC
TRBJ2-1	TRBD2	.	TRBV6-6	CASTPRGGIHNEQFF	TGTGCCAGCACCCCCCGGGGGGGTATCCACAATGAGCAGTTCTTC
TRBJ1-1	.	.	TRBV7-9	CASSLNTGNTEAFF	TGTGCCAGCAGCTTAAATACAGGGAACACTGAAGCTTTCTTT
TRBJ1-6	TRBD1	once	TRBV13	CASSPPGQDFNSPLHF	TGTGCCAGCAGCCCCCCGGGACAGGATTTTAATTCACCCCTCCACTTT
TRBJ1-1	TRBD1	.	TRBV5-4	CASSLGNRGNEAFF	TGTGCCAGCAGCTTAGGGAACAGGGGAAATGAAGCTTTCTTT
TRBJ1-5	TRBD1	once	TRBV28	CASSPRTGRRQPQHF	TGTGCCAGCAGCCCCCGGACAGGAAGGCGTCAGCCCCAGCATTTT
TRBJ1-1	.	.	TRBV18	CASSPRGGDTEAFF	TGTGCCAGCTCACCTCGCGGGGGGGACACTGAAGCTTTCTTT
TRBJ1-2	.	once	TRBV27	CASSLRGTGYTF	TGTGCCAGCAGTTTAAGAGGTACCGGCTACACCTTC
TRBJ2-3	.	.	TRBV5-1	CASSLEGEDTQYF	TGCGCCAGCAGCTTGGAGGGGGAAGATACGCAGTATTTT
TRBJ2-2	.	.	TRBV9	CASSVTGPNTGELFF	TGTGCCAGCAGCGTAACAGGCCCGAACACCGGGGAGCTGTTTTTT
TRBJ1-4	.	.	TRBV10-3	CAISLGPTNEKLFF	TGTGCCATCAGCCTAGGCCCAACTAATGAAAAACTGTTTTTT
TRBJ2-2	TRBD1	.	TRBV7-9	CALTGTVNTGELFF	TGTGCCCTTACCGGGACAGTGAACACCGGGGAGCTGTTTTTT